One and the same sample provided the 24 T cell receptor beta chains below, sequenced in a study of cytomegalovirus exposure and HLA in healthy donors. PCR amplification relied on 60 Vbeta primers (plus 13 Jbeta primers). The table came from immunoSEQ multiplex PCR; TCRdb's copy has only in-frame clones and leaves some out. The sample has under 100,000 clones, around 70% seen once; the top ten hold roughly 15%. The sequenced material came from PBMCs. The origin of the receptors is a woman between 45 and 60 years old in good health and CMV-seropositive.

The chain has TRBV6-1 and TRBJ2-7; D possibly corresponds to TRBD2 (5 bases). Deletions cut 1 base from V and 6 bases from J, with 16 bases between. Germline-derived CDR1 and CDR2 are MNHNS and SASEGT. The CDR3 has 15 residues. CDR3 region: CASSEVGSGSGEQYF. The CDR3 coding sequence is TGTGCCAGCAGTGAAGTGGGGAGCGGATCGGGCGAGCAGTACTTC.

V gene TRBV9 combines with J gene TRBJ2-1; 10 bases match TRBD2. CDR3 length: 16 amino acids. J lost 6 bases, V lost 4 bases, and 10 bases had no gene match. The germline CDR1 and CDR2 sequences are SGDLS and YYNGEE. The CDR3 sequence: CASSPPLAGVVNEQFF. The CDR3 DNA is TGTGCCAGCAGCCCACCCCTAGCGGGAGTGGTCAATGAGCAGTTCTTC.

With respect to this clone: The germline gene is not matched at one end of the junction; a read error may be the cause. This chain links TRBV4-1 with TRBJ2-3, with D possibly matching TRBD1 (6 bases). From germline, CDR1 is MGHRA and CDR2 YSYEKL. The CDR3 spans 18 residues. The CDR3 loop is CTSSQATGQGRGTDTQYF. DNA of the CDR3: TGCACCAGCAGCCAAGCAACAGGTCAGGGGCGGGGCACAGATACGCAGTATTTT.

This clone has a handful of counts. The chain uses TRBV7-9 and TRBJ1-1, with a tentative D call TRBD1 (5 bases). The CDR3 is 13 amino acids. Germline loops: CDR1 SEHNR, CDR2 FQNEAQ (reference sequence). Trimming took 2 bases from V and 5 from J, leaving 9 bases between them. CDR3 loop: CASSLNGGTEAFF. In nucleotides, the CDR3 is TGTGCCAGCAGCTTAAATGGGGGGACTGAAGCTTTCTTT.

The sample holds a few counts of this clone. The chain combines TRBV19 with TRBJ1-2; a possible D gene is TRBD1 (6 bases). The CDR3 runs 12 residues. The ends were cut back, 11 bases at V and 4 bases at J, with 14 bases in the middle. Germline V gene data show CDR1 as LNHDA and CDR2 as SQIVND (reference sequence). CDR3 in amino acids: CAVPDRAYGYTF. For the CDR3, the DNA is TGTGCCGTTCCGGACAGAGCCTATGGCTACACCTTC.

The chain couples TRBV6-1 to TRBJ2-5, with TRBD1 matching over 9 bases. The J segment lost 5 bases and the V segment lost 10 bases, leaving 5 bases of the junction unmatched. The CDR3 contains 12 residues. Germline CDR1 and CDR2: MNHNS and SASEGT. The CDR3 is CATETGGETQYF. The CDR3 DNA sequence: TGTGCCACCGAGACAGGGGGTGAGACCCAGTACTTC.

This clone has more than one count but fewer than ten. The chain carries TRBV28 and TRBJ1-2, with a tentative D call TRBD1 (5 bases). The CDR3 contains 13 residues. Germline loops: CDR1 MDHEN, CDR2 SYDVKM. Trimming pared 8 bases from V and 7 bases from J, leaving 17 bases between. CDR3 region: CASLKTDPAGYTF. CDR3 DNA sequence: TGTGCCAGCCTTAAGACAGACCCGGCTGGCTACACCTTC.

This chain links TRBV11-1 with TRBJ2-4; D perhaps matches TRBD1 (8 bases). V lost 1 base, J lost 8 bases, and 24 bases lay in between. This CDR3 comprises 18 residues. In germline, CDR1 is SGHAT, CDR2 FQDESV (reference sequence). The CDR3: CASSLEPNGQGGRDIQYF. CDR3 coding DNA: TGTGCCAGCAGCTTAGAGCCCAATGGACAGGGAGGGAGAGACATTCAGTACTTC.

This clone occurred once. V gene TRBV30 combines with J gene TRBJ2-7, with TRBD2 matching over 10 bases. Losses at the gene ends were 4 bases for V and 6 bases for J; bases not matched to a gene: 18. Germline assignment: CDR1 GTSNPN and CDR2 SVGIG (reference sequence). This CDR3 has 17 amino acids. DNA of the CDR3: TGTGCCTGGAAAATTCGTCTAGCGGGAGCATATTCCGGCGAGCAGTACTTC. It yields the protein CAWKIRLAGAYSGEQYF.

The chain employs TRBV7-9 and TRBJ1-4; a possible D gene is TRBD1 (6 bases). V gave up 3 bases and J gave up 5 bases, with 7 bases separating them. This CDR3 region has 13 residues. Germline V lookup: CDR1 SEHNR, CDR2 FQNEAQ (reference sequence). The CDR3 coding sequence is TGTGCCAGCAGCTTCGGGACAAATGAAAAACTGTTTTTT. As protein: CASSFGTNEKLFF.

The CDR3, as DNA: TGTGCCACCAGCACGAGGACAGGGAACTACGAGCAGTACTTC. The encoded protein is CATSTRTGNYEQYF. V is TRBV15 and J is TRBJ2-7, with TRBD1 identical over 8 bases. The V gene's germline CDR1 is LNHNV and CDR2 YYDKDF (reference sequence). The V gene end was trimmed by 4 bases and the J gene end by 3 bases; junction bases not matched to a gene: 5. This CDR3 is built from 14 residues.

The V call is TRBV6-5, the J call TRBJ2-4; 8 bases map to TRBD2. V lost 2 bases to trimming and J lost 6 bases; unmatched junction nucleotides: 3. The CDR3 covers 14 residues. CDR1 MNHEY and CDR2 SVGAGI come from the germline V gene. The CDR3: CASSYGGGRNIQYF. The CDR3 DNA follows: TGTGCCAGCAGTTACGGCGGGGGGAGAAACATTCAGTACTTC.

The V gene is TRBV9, the J gene TRBJ2-1; perhaps TRBD2 as D (6 bases). Germline V gene lookup returns CDR1 SGDLS and CDR2 YYNGEE. The CDR3 consists of 15 residues. The V end lost 0 bases, the J end lost 5 bases, and 12 bases lay between the germline ends. CDR3 sequence: CASSVEGGPNNEQFF. The DNA for the CDR3 is TGTGCCAGCAGCGTAGAAGGAGGGCCTAACAATGAGCAGTTCTTC.

The genes are TRBV23-1 and TRBJ1-1, with 8 bases aligning to TRBD1. TRBV23-1 is noted as an ORF with a role that remains uncertain. The J segment lost 3 bases and the V segment lost 0 bases, leaving 9 bases of the junction unmatched. The CDR3 consists of 17 residues. The CDR3: CASSQSTGDRGDTEAFF. In DNA, the CDR3 is TGCGCCAGCAGTCAATCGACAGGGGACCGTGGAGACACTGAAGCTTTCTTT.

This chain connects TRBV15 to TRBJ2-7, with D unclear. CDR3 size: 16 residues. Trimming removed 0 bases at V and 3 bases at J, with 15 bases between. Germline CDR1 reads LNHNV; CDR2 reads YYDKDF (reference sequence). The CDR3 DNA reads TGTGCCACCAGCAGAGAGGGTGGGCTTAAGATCTACGAGCAGTACTTC. It is translated as CATSREGGLKIYEQYF.

The rearrangement joins TRBV6-6 to TRBJ1-1; D call uncertain. V was clipped by 3 bases and J by 3 bases, with 8 bases between them. Germline assignment: CDR1 MNHNY and CDR2 SVGAGI (reference sequence). This CDR3 is 13 amino acids long. Written as DNA, the CDR3 is TGTGCCAGCAGTTATGAGGGATACACTGAAGCTTTCTTT. It specifies CASSYEGYTEAFF.

A single count supports this clone. This sequence joins TRBV6-6 and TRBJ2-7; TRBD2 matches at 7 bases. J gave up 3 bases and V 6 bases, and 8 bases lay outside the gene matches. The CDR3 loop spans 14 amino acids. Germline assignment: CDR1 MNHNY and CDR2 SVGAGI (reference sequence). The CDR3 reads CASRRGLIDYEQYF. In DNA, the CDR3 is TGTGCCAGCAGGAGGGGACTAATTGACTACGAGCAGTACTTC.

The sample holds a few counts of this clone. V is TRBV6-6 and J is TRBJ1-6; 10 nucleotides agree with TRBD1. V lost 5 bases, J lost 9 bases, and 4 bases stayed unmatched. Germline V gene sequence: CDR1 MNHNY, CDR2 SVGAGI (reference sequence). The CDR3 is made up of 14 amino acids. The CDR3 region has the DNA TGTGCCAGCAGTAGACAGGGGGCTTCTTCACCCCTCCACTTT. It encodes CASSRQGASSPLHF.

This sequence joins TRBV28 and TRBJ2-7; 11 nucleotides agree with TRBD2. This CDR3 comprises 16 residues. Germline V gene data show CDR1 as MDHEN and CDR2 as SYDVKM. V shed 4 bases, J shed 3 bases, and the junction held 8 bases outside the gene matches. CDR3 sequence reads: CASSSPTSGTHYEQYF. CDR3 coding DNA: TGTGCCAGCAGTTCGCCGACTAGCGGGACACACTACGAGCAGTACTTC.

The rearrangement uses TRBV28 and TRBJ1-2; D remains unclear. Looked up from germline, CDR1 is MDHEN and CDR2 is SYDVKM. Trimming took 1 base from V and 4 from J, leaving 4 bases between them. The CDR3 has 12 amino acids. The CDR3 bases are TGTGCCAGCAGTTTATCTCCCTATGGCTACACCTTC. It codes for CASSLSPYGYTF.

This clone was found once. The chain recombines TRBV7-8 with TRBJ2-1; D not certain. The germline V gene encodes CDR1 SGHVS and CDR2 FQNEAQ. The CDR3 extends over 12 amino acids. V lost 5 bases and J 3 bases, leaving 5 bases between the germline ends. The CDR3: CASSIHYNEQFF. The CDR3 DNA follows: TGTGCCAGCAGCATCCACTACAATGAGCAGTTCTTC.

The CDR3 is CASTPGGPQAAGNTIYF. CDR3 coding DNA: TGTGCCAGTACCCCGGGGGGACCACAGGCGGCCGGAAACACCATATATTTT. The chain employs TRBV19 and TRBJ1-3; tentatively, D is TRBD1 (5 bases). The CDR3 has 17 residues. Per the germline V gene, CDR1 is LNHDA and CDR2 is SQIVND (reference sequence). V gave up 7 bases and J gave up 4 bases, with 23 bases separating them.

The rearrangement links TRBV5-5 to TRBJ2-7; 7 positions agree with TRBD1. CDR1 is SGHKS, CDR2 YYEKEE, per germline (reference sequence). After removal of 2 bases from V and 2 bases from J, the junction contained 1 base not matched to a gene. The CDR3 is made up of 13 amino acids. CDR3 in DNA: TGTGCCAGCAGCTTTGGACAGGCCTACGAGCAGTACTTC. Its protein is CASSFGQAYEQYF.

The chain couples TRBV19 to TRBJ1-2; TRBD1 matches at 7 bases. With 4 bases clipped from V and 6 bases from J, the junction kept 8 bases outside the gene matches. The germline V gene encodes CDR1 LNHDA and CDR2 SQIVND (reference sequence). The CDR3 is made up of 14 amino acids. CDR3 protein: CASSTSGQSDGYTF. The CDR3 nucleotides are TGTGCCAGTAGTACCTCGGGACAGAGCGATGGCTACACCTTC.